These 12 T cell receptor beta chains were all obtained from the same sample, sequenced in a study of T cells after yellow fever vaccination. MiXCR was run by TCRdb on the 5' RACE reads, yielding one entry per CDR3 protein. The table records 610,000 or so distinct CDR3 sequences, over 9% of them present only once. The sample here was PBMCs, taken on the day of the yellow fever booster vaccination. Source of these receptors: a man aged 25-45 years who received the YFV17D yellow fever vaccine.

The chain links TRBV11-2 to TRBJ1-1, with D possibly matching TRBD1 (6 bases). The CDR3 consists of 16 residues. Trimming shortened V by 4 bases and J by 6 bases, and 21 bases separated the two germline ends. Germline V gene sequence: CDR1 SGHAT, CDR2 FQNNGV. The CDR3 nucleotides read TGTGCCAGCAGCTCCGGTATGGGGGCGATGAGCGCTGAAGCTTTCTTT. Encoded protein: CASSSGMGAMSAEAFF.

This clonotype appeared a few times. The chain couples TRBV2 to TRBJ2-5; D might be TRBD1 (6 bases). This CDR3 comprises 14 residues. The germline gives CDR1 SNHLY, CDR2 FYNNEI. The ends were cut back, 6 bases at V and 5 bases at J, with 16 bases in the middle. CDR3 protein: CASSGQTLHETQYF. The CDR3 DNA follows: TGTGCCAGCAGCGGACAGACTCTACATGAGACCCAGTACTTC.

This clonotype was seen many times. An end of the junction differs from the germline gene, which may be a read error. V usage is TRBV20-1 and J usage is TRBJ2-1; 9 nucleotides match TRBD2. CDR3 length equals 16 residues. Looked up from germline, CDR1 is DFQATT and CDR2 is SNEGSKA (reference sequence). The CDR3 sequence: CSARGMASGTYYEQFF. CDR3 nucleotide sequence: TGCAGTGCTAGAGGGATGGCTAGCGGGACCTACTATGAGCAGTTCTTC.

In its sample, this clonotype was seen a few times. This sequence joins TRBV12-3 or TRBV12-4 and TRBJ1-4; maybe TRBD1 (5 bases). This CDR3 region has 14 residues. V was pared by 6 bases and J by 6 bases, with 14 bases between. This CDR3 is CASSPGLGDEKLFF. As DNA, the CDR3 is TGTGCCAGCAGCCCCGGACTGGGGGATGAAAAACTGTTTTTT.

The J gene is TRBJ2-7, the V gene TRBV5-4; no definite D call. Germline V gives CDR1 SGHNT, CDR2 YYREEE (reference sequence). The V end lost 0 bases, the J end lost 2 bases, and 15 bases lay between the germline ends. This CDR3 contains 16 residues. The CDR3 bases are TGTGCCAGCAGCTTGGTGGCGTCGGTACCAACCTACGAGCAGTACTTC. Its translation: CASSLVASVPTYEQYF.

The chain employs TRBV27 and TRBJ2-3; D remains ambiguous. From germline, CDR1 is MNHEY and CDR2 SMNVEV (reference sequence). The germline V and J ends were trimmed by 4 bases and 6 bases, with 8 bases remaining between them. CDR3 length: 12 amino acids. CDR3 DNA sequence: TGTGCCAGCAGTTGGCTCGGGGATACGCAGTATTTT. Its protein product is CASSWLGDTQYF.

This clonotype was counted only a few times. The chain employs TRBV15 and TRBJ2-7, with D perhaps matching TRBD2 (7 bases). Germline assignment: CDR1 LNHNV and CDR2 YYDKDF (reference sequence). Trimming removed 0 bases at V and 3 bases at J, with 9 bases between. This CDR3 has 14 residues. In DNA, the CDR3 is TGTGCCACCAGCAGAGATAGGGGGGGCTACGAGCAGTACTTC. Its translation: CATSRDRGGYEQYF.

The rearrangement uses TRBV20-1 and TRBJ2-7, with D possibly TRBD2 on 6 matching bases. CDR1 and CDR2 from the germline V gene are DFQATT and SNEGSKA (reference sequence). V dropped 4 bases and J dropped 0 bases, with 10 bases sitting between them. The CDR3 is made up of 13 amino acids. The CDR3 coding sequence is TGCAGTGCTAATGGAGGGAGCTCCTACGAGCAGTACTTC. Translating gives CSANGGSSYEQYF.

This clonotype was seen only a few times. This chain uses TRBV6-1 with TRBJ2-5; a weak D match, TRBD2 (6 bases). Germline V gene sequence: CDR1 MNHNS, CDR2 SASEGT. The V end was cut by 1 base, the J end by 2 bases, with 14 bases between. CDR3 size: 16 residues. The CDR3 region is CASSEDGRTIQETQYF. CDR3 in DNA: TGTGCCAGCAGTGAAGACGGTCGGACTATTCAAGAGACCCAGTACTTC.

This clonotype was picked up a small number of times. V gene TRBV3-1 combines with J gene TRBJ2-5; 10 positions match TRBD2. The length of the CDR3 is 15 residues. The trim removed 4 bases at V and 6 bases at J, leaving 8 bases unmatched. The germline CDR1 and CDR2 sequences are LGHDT and YNNKEL (reference sequence). CDR3 nucleotides: TGTGCCAGCAGCCCTGGTGGACTAGCGGCCCAGACCCAGTACTTC. It specifies CASSPGGLAAQTQYF.

This clonotype has only a few counts. This rearrangement joins TRBV7-3 to TRBJ2-1; D is possibly TRBD2 (5 bases). The CDR3 is 13 amino acids. V lost 5 bases to trimming and J lost 10 bases, with 15 bases between them. Per germline, CDR1 SGHTA and CDR2 FQGTGA. Here the CDR3 reads CASSRGSRGEQFF. The CDR3 DNA reads as TGTGCCAGCAGCCGGGGTAGTCGAGGCGAGCAGTTCTTC.

This clonotype showed up just a few times. The chain combines TRBV5-1 with TRBJ2-3, with 10 positions matching TRBD1. There are 15 residues in the CDR3. Germline V CDR1 and CDR2: SGHRS, YFSETQ. J lost 5 bases, V lost 4 bases, and 7 bases had no gene match. This chain's CDR3 is CASSRGQGGIDTQYF. CDR3 coding DNA: TGCGCCAGCAGCCGCGGACAGGGGGGGATAGATACGCAGTATTTT.